Listed below are T cell receptor beta chains from one sample, sequenced in a study of PD-L1 blockade in urothelial cancer. Sequencing used immunoSEQ multiplex PCR; TCRdb keeps in-frame clones, though not all of them. The repertoire holds around 33,000 clones, with approximately 85% as singletons. Sequencing was performed on PBMCs, taken around atezolizumab (anti-PD-L1) treatment. These receptors originate from a man in his sixties with urothelial cancer. Both conserved end residues are part of each CDR3. The D gene is left open where the match is weak. Clone size is stated in some rows and not others, as once, few, many or a class when expanded.

TRBD2	TRBV7-9	.	TRBJ2-7	TGTGCCACCTCGGGCGGGGGGCCCTACTACGAGCAGTACTTC	CATSGGGPYYEQYF
TRBD2	TRBV2	.	TRBJ2-7	TGTGCCAGCAGTATGCGGACTAGCGGGGGGGACGACGAGCAGTACTTC	CASSMRTSGGDDEQYF
.	TRBV4-2	.	TRBJ1-2	TGTGCCAGCAGCCAAACAGCAAACGCTAACTATGGCTACACCTTC	CASSQTANANYGYTF
TRBD2	TRBV11-2	.	TRBJ2-7	TGTGCCAGCAGCTTAATGGGAGCGGGGGCAAGTTACGAGCAGTACTTC	CASSLMGAGASYEQYF
TRBD2	TRBV2	.	TRBJ2-3	TGTGCCAGCAGTCTCGGACTAGCGGGGGGCACAGATACGCAGTATTTT	CASSLGLAGGTDTQYF
.	TRBV18	.	TRBJ1-1	TGTGCCAGCTCACTCCGGGACTCTAACGCTGAAGCTTTCTTT	CASSLRDSNAEAFF
TRBD1	TRBV19	.	TRBJ2-3	TGTGCCAGTAGTGTACAGGGGATAGATACGCAGTATTTT	CASSVQGIDTQYF
TRBD1	TRBV7-2	once	TRBJ2-2	TGTGCCAGCAGGAAGGGACAGAGCGCGAACACCGGGGAGCTGTTTTTT	CASRKGQSANTGELFF
.	TRBV27	.	TRBJ2-4	TGTGCCAGCAGTTTCAGTACAGGGAGAGGGAACATTCAGTACTTC	CASSFSTGRGNIQYF
.	TRBV19	.	TRBJ1-6	TGTGCCAGTAGGATGGGGGGGGCCTATAATTCACCCCTCCACTTT	CASRMGGAYNSPLHF
.	TRBV27	.	TRBJ1-4	TGTGCCAGCAGCTCGGGAACAACTAATGAAAAACTGTTTTTT	CASSSGTTNEKLFF
.	TRBV19	.	TRBJ1-5	TGTGCCAGTAGTACCAGACAGTACGATCAGCCCCAGCATTTT	CASSTRQYDQPQHF
TRBD2	TRBV7-9	.	TRBJ2-2	TGTGCCAGCAGCGCAACGGGACTAGCGGGGGGGAAGAACACCGGGGAGCTGTTTTTT	CASSATGLAGGKNTGELFF